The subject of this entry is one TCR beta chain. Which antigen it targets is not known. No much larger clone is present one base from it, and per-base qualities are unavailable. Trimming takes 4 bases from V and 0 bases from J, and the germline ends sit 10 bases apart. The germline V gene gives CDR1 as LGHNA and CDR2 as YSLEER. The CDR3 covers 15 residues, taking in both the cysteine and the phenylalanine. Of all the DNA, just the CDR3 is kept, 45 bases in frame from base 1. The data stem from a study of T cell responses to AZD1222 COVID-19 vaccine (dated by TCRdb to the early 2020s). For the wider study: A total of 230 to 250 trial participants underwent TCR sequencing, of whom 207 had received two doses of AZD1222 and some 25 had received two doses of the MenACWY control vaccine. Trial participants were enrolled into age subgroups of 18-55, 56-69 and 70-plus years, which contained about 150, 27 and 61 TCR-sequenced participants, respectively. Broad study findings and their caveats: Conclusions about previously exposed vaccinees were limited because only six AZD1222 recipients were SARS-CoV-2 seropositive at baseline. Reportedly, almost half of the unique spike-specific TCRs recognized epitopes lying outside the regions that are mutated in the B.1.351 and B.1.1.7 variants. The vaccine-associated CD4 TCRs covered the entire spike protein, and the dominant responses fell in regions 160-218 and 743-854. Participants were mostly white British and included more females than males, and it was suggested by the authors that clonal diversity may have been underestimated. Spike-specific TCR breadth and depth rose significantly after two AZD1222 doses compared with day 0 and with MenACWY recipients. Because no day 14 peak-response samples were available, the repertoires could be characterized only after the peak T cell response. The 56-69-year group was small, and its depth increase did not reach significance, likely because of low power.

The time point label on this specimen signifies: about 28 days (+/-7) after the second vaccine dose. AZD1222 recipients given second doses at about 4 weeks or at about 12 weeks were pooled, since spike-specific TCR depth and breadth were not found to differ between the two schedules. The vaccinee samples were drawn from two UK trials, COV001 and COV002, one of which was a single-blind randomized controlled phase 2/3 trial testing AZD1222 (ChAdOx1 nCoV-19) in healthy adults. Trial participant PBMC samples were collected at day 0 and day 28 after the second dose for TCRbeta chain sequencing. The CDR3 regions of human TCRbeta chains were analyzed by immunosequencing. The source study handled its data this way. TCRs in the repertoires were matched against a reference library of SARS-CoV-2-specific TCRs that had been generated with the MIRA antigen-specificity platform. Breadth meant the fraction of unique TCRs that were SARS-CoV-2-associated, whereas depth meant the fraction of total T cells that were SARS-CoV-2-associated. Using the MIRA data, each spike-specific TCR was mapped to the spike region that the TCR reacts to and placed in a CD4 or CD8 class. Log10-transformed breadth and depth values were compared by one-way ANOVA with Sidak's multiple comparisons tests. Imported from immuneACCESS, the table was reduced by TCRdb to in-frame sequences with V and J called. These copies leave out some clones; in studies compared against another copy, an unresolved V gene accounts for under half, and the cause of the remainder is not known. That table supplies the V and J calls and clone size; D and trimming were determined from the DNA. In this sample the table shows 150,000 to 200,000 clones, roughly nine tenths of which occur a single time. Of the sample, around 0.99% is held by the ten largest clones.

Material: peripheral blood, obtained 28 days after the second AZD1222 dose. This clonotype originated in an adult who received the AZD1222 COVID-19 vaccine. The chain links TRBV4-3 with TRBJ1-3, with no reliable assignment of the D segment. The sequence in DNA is TGCGCCAGCAGCCCCACCCCAGGCTCTGGAAACACCATATATTTT. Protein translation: CASSPTPGSGNTIYF.